Below, 3 T cell receptor beta chains from the same sample are listed, as sequenced in a study of control samples from healthy donors and cancer patients. The assay was immunoSEQ multiplex PCR, and TCRdb's table has in-frame clones only and misses some. Counted here are about 44,000 clones, 70% to 75% occurring once; the ten biggest clones make up approximately 17%. The specimen was formalin-fixed, paraffin-embedded tissue. These receptors were obtained from a male donor with melanoma.

The V gene is TRBV11-3, the J gene TRBJ2-1; the match to TRBD2 covers 14 bases. CDR3 length: 15 amino acids. V lost 5 bases and J lost 13; bases outside the gene matches: 10. The V gene's germline CDR1 is SGHNT and CDR2 YENEEA. CDR3 bases: TGTGCCAGCAGCGACGCCCCGGGACTAGCGGGAGCTCAGTTCTTC. It translates to CASSDAPGLAGAQFF.

This clone was detected only once. Germline and junction disagree at one end, which may indicate a read error. V usage is TRBV3-1 (or the pseudogene TRBV3-2) and J usage is TRBJ2-5; weak D call: TRBD2 (5 bases). Per germline, CDR1 LGHDT and CDR2 YNNKEL (reference sequence). The CDR3 consists of 11 residues. The DNA of the CDR3 is TGTGCCAGCAGCCAGGGTAGCGCCGCGCACTTC. Translating it yields CASSQGSAAHF.

This chain connects TRBV18 to TRBJ1-2; the match to TRBD1 covers 7 bases. CDR1 is KGHSH and CDR2 is LQKENI in the germline V gene. The V segment lost 3 bases and the J segment 4 bases; nucleotides outside the gene matches: 5. The CDR3 runs 14 residues. The CDR3 DNA reads as TGTGCCAGCTCACCGAGTCAGGGGGGCTATGGCTACACCTTC. Amino acid sequence: CASSPSQGGYGYTF.